The source of this T cell receptor (beta chain) is a study of response to subunit inactivated influenza vaccine. Notes on the study in general: There was a suggestion from the authors that each seasonal influenza vaccination recruits few new T cells.

TCRdb used MiXCR to reprocess the RT-PCR reads, holding one entry per CDR3 protein. The table records 630,000 or so distinct CDR3 sequences, 15% to 19% of them present only once. This clonotype was seen only a few times. What it binds is not known. The specimen was PBMCs from blood, collected approximately 12 days after vaccination. The source of this sequence is a man aged 45-60 years who received an inactivated influenza vaccine.

The CDR3 sequence is CSAIRIGTSNTDTQYF. Written as DNA, the CDR3 is TGCAGTGCTATACGTATCGGGACTAGTAACACAGATACGCAGTATTTT. V gene TRBV20-1 combines with J gene TRBJ2-3, with TRBD2 matching 8 bases. V gave up 4 bases and J gave up 2 bases; unmatched junction bases: 11. The CDR3 has 16 amino acids. The V gene's germline CDR1 is DFQATT and CDR2 SNEGSKA (reference sequence).